This T cell receptor beta chain was found in a study of follicular helper T cells after annual influenza vaccination. Across the study: After each seasonal flu vaccination, blood came on days 0, 7 and 28.

Stated time point: 2014-2015 season, pre-vaccination. Produced via immunoSEQ multiplex PCR; TCRdb's table is partial and in-frame only. The sample lists about 15,000 clones, under 80% seen once, with 0.4% to 0.5% in the top ten. Trimming removed 2 bases from V and 5 bases from J; junction bases left unmatched: 3. This CDR3 comprises 14 residues. Germline assignment: CDR1 KGHSH and CDR2 LQKENI. This clone was detected only a few times. This chain joins TRBV18 and TRBJ2-7; TRBD1 agrees at 10 bases. The source is an adult who received the influenza vaccine. Source: CXCR5- memory CD4+ T cells sorted from blood, taken on the day of influenza vaccination. CDR3 DNA: TGTGCCAGCTCACCAAGACAGGGGGCGGACGAGCAGTACTTC. Translation: CASSPRQGADEQYF.